This entry is about one T cell receptor beta chain. Its antigen is not identified. Assay used: immunoSEQ multiplex PCR; TCRdb lists only in-frame clones, some missing. The repertoire holds about 120,000 clones, with 92% as singletons. The sample originates from a study of T cell responses to AZD1222 COVID-19 vaccine. Overall study context: Pooled in the analysis were second doses at about 4 or about 12 weeks. Findings and limits, study-wide: Seropositivity was recorded at baseline in only a handful of AZD1222 recipients. Donors were chiefly white British, with a greater number of females, and clonal diversity was perhaps underestimated. Two AZD1222 administrations were followed by greater Spike-specific TCR breadth and depth.

In germline, CDR1 is MNHEY, CDR2 SVGAGI. The length of the CDR3 is 12 residues. V lost 10 bases, J lost 0 bases, and 9 bases lay in between. The receptor's source is an adult in good health. The rearrangement uses TRBV6-5 and TRBJ2-5, with D perhaps matching TRBD1 (6 bases). The source was peripheral blood, collected on day 0 of AZD1222 vaccination. CDR3 DNA: TGTGCCACCAGACAGGACCAAGAGACCCAGTACTTC. The encoded protein is CATRQDQETQYF.